Below, 3 T cell receptor beta chains from the same sample are listed, as sequenced in a study of T and B cells in COVID-19 patients. BIOMED2 TRB-A/B primer pools were used in multiplex TRB PCR. Using its own MiXCR run on the multiplex PCR reads, TCRdb lists one record per CDR3 protein. The sample carries around 5,100 distinct CDR3 sequences, 25% to 30% recorded once. Blood genomic DNA input for TRB amplification was roughly 220-500 ng. The sample was blood. The source of these receptors is a human donor with active COVID-19.

This sequence joins TRBV29-1 and TRBJ2-7, with 9 nucleotides matching TRBD2. Per germline, CDR1 SQVTM and CDR2 ANQGSEA. The ends lost 3 bases at V and 4 bases at J; junction bases unmatched: 10. There are 15 residues in the CDR3. The CDR3 sequence is CSVDGLAGRRYEQYF. CDR3 sequence (DNA): TGCAGCGTTGATGGGCTAGCGGGGAGAAGGTACGAGCAGTACTTC.

This clonotype qualifies as medium-sized. The chain combines TRBV7-6 with TRBJ2-2; D is undetermined. V lost 2 bases to trimming and J lost 1 base, with 8 bases between them. In germline, CDR1 is SGHVS, CDR2 FNYEAQ. The CDR3 spans 15 residues. This CDR3 reads CASSLQQMNTGELFF. DNA for the CDR3: TGTGCCAGCAGCTTACAACAGATGAACACCGGGGAGCTGTTTTTT.

This clonotype qualifies as medium-sized. The chain joins TRBV5-6 to TRBJ2-1, with D unresolved. The CDR3 spans 12 residues. V was shortened by 0 bases and J by 6 bases, with 4 bases between the two germline ends. The germline CDR1 and CDR2 sequences are SGHDT and YYEEEE. Here the CDR3 reads CASSLAPNEQFF. The CDR3 nucleotides are TGTGCCAGCAGCTTGGCTCCCAATGAGCAGTTCTTC. The full variable domain, with the rest looked up from reference TRBV5-6 and TRBJ2-1, is DAGVTQSPTHLIKTRGQQVTLRCSPKSGHDTVSWYQQALGQGPQFIFQYYEEEERQRGNFPDRFSGHQFPNYSSELNVNALLLGDSALYLCASSLAPNEQFFGPGTRLTVL.